This T cell receptor (beta chain) appears in the sequencing data of a study of post-analysis software for immune sequencing data. Across the study: The patients showed relapsing-remitting, secondary progressive and progressive-relapsing multiple sclerosis courses. Study conclusions and caveats: When patients were compared with controls, four to six TRBV segments were more frequent, TRBV5-6, TRBV5-1 and TRBV20-1 among them. The authors found that F measure strongly co-clustered same-batch samples. Multiple sclerosis patients showed significantly lower normalized Chao1 diversity than controls did.

Libraries were made from TCR beta cDNA, and they carried unique molecular identifiers. Between about 0.85 and 11 million T cells gave rise to some 450,000 cDNA molecules. Using its own MiXCR run on the PCR reads, TCRdb lists one record per CDR3 protein. The table has about 820,000 distinct CDR3 sequences, approximately 53% seen once; the top ten hold over 4%. V gave up 3 bases and J gave up 0 bases, with 7 bases separating them. Germline CDR1 SGHRS, CDR2 YFSETQ. This CDR3 comprises 13 residues. With respect to this clonotype: The antigen is unknown.

The sequenced material came from blood. This rearrangement joins TRBV5-1 to TRBJ2-7; D is unresolved. This TCR derives from a girl between 5 and 17 years old with multiple sclerosis. CDR3 DNA sequence: TGCGCCAGCAGCTCCTATAGCTCCTACGAGCAGTACTTC. Translated: CASSSYSSYEQYF.